This T cell receptor beta chain emerged from a study of T cell responses to AZD1222 COVID-19 vaccine. Study-wide results and limits: In a largely white British group with more females than males, clonal diversity was possibly underestimated. Repertoire sampling occurred only after the peak T cell response. Receipt of two AZD1222 doses was followed by a rise in Spike-specific TCR breadth and depth.

The protocol was immunoSEQ multiplex PCR, while the TCRdb copy is restricted to in-frame clones and leaves out a portion. The sample gives about 110,000 clones, roughly 90% of which show up once; about 5% is in the top ten. Comment on this clone: Its target is unknown.

CDR1 and CDR2 from the germline V gene are SGHTS and YDEGEE. This CDR3 region has 13 residues. V trimming: 4 bases; J trimming: 6 bases; junction bases outside the gene matches: 5. The chain couples TRBV5-8 to TRBJ2-3; 7 bases match TRBD1. This TCR was sampled from an adult in good health. The sample consisted of peripheral blood, taken on day 0 of AZD1222 vaccination. This CDR3 is CASSRTGEDTQYF. Written as DNA, the CDR3 is TGTGCCAGCAGCCGTACAGGGGAGGATACGCAGTATTTT.